Here is one TCR beta chain with its context. Its antigen is unknown. The protocol was immunoSEQ multiplex PCR, while the TCRdb copy is restricted to in-frame clones and leaves out a portion. The sample consists of approximately 140,000 clones, about 94% of them appearing once. The data stem from a study of T cell responses to AZD1222 COVID-19 vaccine. Study overall: Pooled samples include second doses given at about 4 or 12 weeks.

Whole-study findings and limits: There were repertoire samples only from the period after the peak T cell response.

Germline loops: CDR1 MNHEY, CDR2 SVGAGI. There are 15 residues in the CDR3. V was clipped by 0 bases and J by 5 bases, with 13 bases between them. The source is an adult in good health. The sample was peripheral blood, taken on day 0 of AZD1222 vaccination. The gene calls are TRBV6-5 and TRBJ1-1; the D is unclear. The CDR3 DNA sequence: TGTGCCAGCAGTTACTCGTCCGTTCTAAAGACTGAAGCTTTCTTT. Amino acids: CASSYSSVLKTEAFF.